Detailed here is one T cell receptor (beta chain). In assigning cohorts, the study relied on participant-reported clinical history. The data were obtained in a study of blood T cell repertoires in COVID-19. Study summary: COVID-19 samples, acute and convalescent, were from the United States, Italy and Spain.

The authors' processing: Counts of nucleated cells, estimated from reference gene primer amplification, were obtained. Assay: immunoSEQ multiplex PCR; the TCRdb copy retains only in-frame clones and omits some. The V and J calls and clone size come from that table; D and trimming were worked out from the DNA. The sample lists hundreds of thousands of clones; approximately 85% were seen once. The sample taken for sequencing was PBMCs or T cells enriched from blood (not recorded which). The receptor comes from a woman in her thirties or forties with acute COVID-19.

For the CDR3, the DNA is TGTGCCAGCAGCCAAGACTTACTAGCGGGGGCCTACAATGAGCAGTTCTTC. Amino acids: CASSQDLLAGAYNEQFF. The V gene is TRBV3-1 (or the pseudogene TRBV3-2), the J gene TRBJ2-1, with 11 positions matching TRBD2. Germline V gives CDR1 LGHDT, CDR2 YNNKEL (reference sequence). This CDR3 spans 17 amino acids. The trim removed 0 bases at V and 2 bases at J, leaving 3 bases unmatched.